The clone carrying this T cell receptor (beta chain) has a single count. Sequencing used immunoSEQ multiplex PCR; TCRdb keeps in-frame clones, though not all of them. The table has about 2.1 million clones, about 93% seen once; the top ten hold about 1.5%. The sample originates from a study of shared clonotypes between healthy human individuals. Across the study: Each donor's CD4 naive and CD4 memory cells filled three plates apiece, CD8 naive two, and CD8 memory one.

The naive CD8 fraction comprised CD45RO-negative cells positively selected for CCR7 and excluded terminally differentiated effector memory CD45RA+ cells. Germline V gives CDR1 SGDLS, CDR2 YYNGEE. The V end was cut by 4 bases, the J end by 6 bases, with 17 bases between. This CDR3 has 14 residues. Sequencing was performed on naive CD8+ T cells from PBMCs. The V call is TRBV9, the J call TRBJ2-7; D possibly corresponds to TRBD2 (5 bases). The source of this sequence is a man aged 18 to 29 in good health. Some clones in this sample may be carry-over from other donors' samples. CDR3 residues: CASSPRGFPGEQYF. CDR3 coding DNA: TGTGCCAGCAGCCCACGGGGATTTCCGGGCGAGCAGTACTTC.